A selection of T cell receptor beta chains follows, all from one sample in a study of cytomegalovirus exposure and HLA in healthy donors. TCRdb's table, derived via immunoSEQ multiplex PCR, lists solely in-frame clones and lacks some. Of over 100,000 clones listed, around 70% are singletons. Source material: PBMCs. The receptors derive from a man aged 30 to 39 in good health and CMV-seropositive. The CDR3 runs from the conserved cysteine through the conserved F or W. D genes are given only for firm matches. Expanded clones are given a class, and other clones once, few, many or no size at all.

D	V	J	size	DNA	CDR3
-	TRBV29-1	TRBJ1-3	-	TGCAGCGTCCTAGGCCCGTGGAGCTCTGGAAACACCATATATTTT	CSVLGPWSSGNTIYF
TRBD1	TRBV5-4	TRBJ1-5	few	TGTGCCAGCAGCTTAGCAGGGGGCTATCAGCCCCAGCATTTT	CASSLAGGYQPQHF
-	TRBV7-3	TRBJ2-3	-	TGTGCCAGCAGCTTCGGGGGTGCAGATACGCAGTATTTT	CASSFGGADTQYF
TRBD1	TRBV7-8	TRBJ2-7	once	TGTGCCAGCAGCTTAGTGGGGCAAGGGACAGGACCCTACGAGCAGTACTTC	CASSLVGQGTGPYEQYF
-	TRBV5-6	TRBJ1-3	-	TGTGCCAGCAGCCGCATGTCAGGGGCCGGAAACACCATATATTTT	CASSRMSGAGNTIYF
-	TRBV6-5	TRBJ1-5	-	TGTGCCAGCAGTTATGACACCCAGGGTCAGCAGCCCCAGCATTTT	CASSYDTQGQQPQHF
-	TRBV29-1	TRBJ1-5	-	TGCAGCGCTCTGGTCAGAACAGGGATAAGCAATCAGCCCCAGCATTTT	CSALVRTGISNQPQHF
TRBD2	TRBV7-6	TRBJ2-1	few	TGTGCCAGCAGCCCCGAAGTTCCGGACATCTTAACTAGCGGGAGGGCATACAATGAGCAGTTCTTC	CASSPEVPDILTSGRAYNEQFF
-	TRBV18	TRBJ1-1	few	TGTGCCAGCTCACCAGGGGCGGACACTGAAGCTTTCTTT	CASSPGADTEAFF
TRBD1	TRBV4-1	TRBJ1-1	-	TGCGCCAGCAGCCCAGGGGGTCGAGAAAACACTGAAGCTTTCTTT	CASSPGGRENTEAFF
-	TRBV7-9	TRBJ1-6	-	TGTGCCAGCAGCCAGGACAGAGATTCACCCCTCCACTTT	CASSQDRDSPLHF
TRBD2	TRBV4-2	TRBJ2-5	-	TGTGCCAGCAGCCAGGTTCTAGCGGGGGGGGCGCAAGAGACCCAGTACTTC	CASSQVLAGGAQETQYF
-	TRBV7-3	TRBJ2-5	-	TGTGCCAGCAGCCGGCAAGGGGGGGGGCAGGAGACCCAGTACTTC	CASSRQGGGQETQYF
-	TRBV6-5	TRBJ2-5	-	TGTGCCAGCAGTTACTCAACCGCTCAGGAATCGGGGCAGTACTTC	CASSYSTAQESGQYF
-	TRBV5-6	TRBJ1-1	-	TGTGCCAGCAGCTTATCATTTCCCGGAGGGTATGACACTGAAGCTTTCTTT	CASSLSFPGGYDTEAFF
-	TRBV4-2	TRBJ1-2	-	TGTGCCAGCAGCCAAGATCTGATGGGAGGGTATGGCTACACCTTC	CASSQDLMGGYGYTF
TRBD1	TRBV9	TRBJ2-2	-	TGTGCCAGCAGCGTTTTTGGGACAGGTCACCAGGGGGGGGAGCTGTTTTTT	CASSVFGTGHQGGELFF
TRBD2	TRBV19	TRBJ2-1	-	TGTGCCAGTAGTACTGGACTAGCGGGGAACCTACGGGATGAGCAGTTCTTC	CASSTGLAGNLRDEQFF
TRBD1	TRBV5-1	TRBJ1-5	-	TGCGCCAGCAGCGCAGGGGGAAATCAGCCCCAGCATTTT	CASSAGGNQPQHF
-	TRBV27	TRBJ2-5	-	TGTGCCAGCAGCCCAACAGGGTTAGGGACCCAGTACTTC	CASSPTGLGTQYF
TRBD1	TRBV27	TRBJ2-1	-	TGTGCCAGCAGTTTATGGGGGACAGGGTCCTACAATGAGCAGTTCTTC	CASSLWGTGSYNEQFF
-	TRBV2	TRBJ1-5	-	TGTGCCAGCAGTCCTAGACAGGCCGGGCAGCCCCAGCATTTT	CASSPRQAGQPQHF
-	TRBV4-1	TRBJ1-1	-	TGCGCCAGCAGCCCCCGGACATGGGGCTTGAACACTGAAGCTTTCTTT	CASSPRTWGLNTEAFF
TRBD1	TRBV5-6	TRBJ2-7	many	TGTGCCAGCAGCTACGGGACAGGGGGCTACGAGCAGTACTTC	CASSYGTGGYEQYF
-	TRBV27	TRBJ2-3	-	TGTGCCAGCAGTTTTAGCGGCACAGATACGCAGTATTTT	CASSFSGTDTQYF
-	TRBV5-4	TRBJ1-4	once	TGTGCCAGCAGCTCCTCGGCAGGGCCTAATGAAAAACTGTTTTTT	CASSSSAGPNEKLFF
TRBD1	TRBV10-3	TRBJ2-3	-	TGTGCCATCACCCTTGCTAGGGACAGGGTCACAGATACGCAGTATTTT	CAITLARDRVTDTQYF
-	TRBV11-3	TRBJ1-5	few	TGTGCCAGCAGATTTAGGCCCAGGAATAGCAATCAGCCCCAGCATTTT	CASRFRPRNSNQPQHF
TRBD1	TRBV19	TRBJ2-1	-	TGTGCCAGTAGTGTAATGAAGGGACAGGGTCAGGATGAGCAGTTCTTC	CASSVMKGQGQDEQFF
TRBD2	TRBV6-5	TRBJ2-2	-	TGTGCCAGCAGCCGACTAGCGACGTCATCCGGGGAGCTGTTTTTT	CASSRLATSSGELFF
TRBD2	TRBV9	TRBJ2-2	-	TGTGCCAGCAGCGTAACCCCTTTGGGAGCGGGGGGGGGCAACACCGGGGAGCTGTTTTTT	CASSVTPLGAGGGNTGELFF
TRBD1	TRBV5-4	TRBJ1-2	few	TGTGCCAGCAGCTCGCAGGGGGCGGACTATGGCTACACCTTC	CASSSQGADYGYTF
TRBD1	TRBV10-3	TRBJ2-2	-	TGTGCCATCAGGAGAGACAGGGACACCGGGGAGCTGTTTTTT	CAIRRDRDTGELFF
-	TRBV19	TRBJ1-2	-	TGTGCCAGTAGAAAACAGAATAACTATGGCTACACCTTC	CASRKQNNYGYTF
TRBD2	TRBV19	TRBJ2-2	-	TGTGCCAGTAACGGGAGGACGACCGGGGAGCTGTTTTTT	CASNGRTTGELFF
-	TRBV4-1	TRBJ2-7	few	TGCGCCAGCAGCCAAGCGTGGGACAACTCCTACGAGCAGTACTTC	CASSQAWDNSYEQYF
TRBD1	TRBV5-1	TRBJ1-4	-	TGCGCCAGCAGCTTGGAGACAGGGCAGATCGGAAAACTGTTTTTT	CASSLETGQIGKLFF
TRBD2	TRBV6-1	TRBJ2-3	-	TGTGCCAGCAGTGAAGCGGGGGGGGATACGCAGTATTTT	CASSEAGGDTQYF
-	TRBV27	TRBJ1-2	-	TGTGCCAGCAGACAGGGTGTCTACTATGGCTACACCTTC	CASRQGVYYGYTF
TRBD2	TRBV27	TRBJ2-1	-	TGTGCCAGCAGTCTTAGCGGGAGGAATGAGCAGTTCTTC	CASSLSGRNEQFF
-	TRBV5-8	TRBJ2-5	-	TGTGCCAGCAGCTTAGGTAGCGGTCAAGAGACCCAGTACTTC	CASSLGSGQETQYF
TRBD2	TRBV11-3	TRBJ2-3	once	TGTGCCAGCAGCTCGTCGACTAGCGGAGATACGCAGTATTTT	CASSSSTSGDTQYF
TRBD1	TRBV4-2	TRBJ1-4	-	TGTGCCAGCAGCCAAGAACAGGGGGCCACTAATGAAAAACTGTTTTTT	CASSQEQGATNEKLFF
TRBD1	TRBV28	TRBJ1-3	-	TGTGCCAGCAGTACTCCAGGGGGCGCGGGGGGAAACACCATATATTTT	CASSTPGGAGGNTIYF
-	TRBV14	TRBJ1-1	-	TGTGCCAGCAGCCAACTTGCTTCACAGCTGACGAACACTGAAGCTTTCTTT	CASSQLASQLTNTEAFF
TRBD1	TRBV6-5	TRBJ1-1	few	TGTGCCAGCAGCAACGACAGGGGGCGGACTGAAGCTTTCTTT	CASSNDRGRTEAFF
-	TRBV21-1	TRBJ1-2	-	TGTGCCAGCAGCAAAGTAGAGACAGAAGGATCAAAAGGCTATGGCTACACCTTC	CASSKVETEGSKGYGYTF
-	TRBV7-2	TRBJ2-2	-	TGTGCCAGCAGCTGGGTCCGGGGAGGCACCGGGGAGCTGTTTTTT	CASSWVRGGTGELFF
TRBD2	TRBV29-1	TRBJ2-5	-	TGCAGCGTTCGTCGGGGGGCGGGGGGCCAAGAGACCCAGTACTTC	CSVRRGAGGQETQYF
-	TRBV25-1	TRBJ1-1	-	TGTGCCAGCAGTGAAGCAAGGGGCACTGAAGCTTTCTTT	CASSEARGTEAFF
-	TRBV6-1	TRBJ2-5	once	TGTGCCAGCAGTGGGAGGGGGCTCCGGCAAGAGACCCAGTACTTC	CASSGRGLRQETQYF
-	TRBV9	TRBJ1-3	few	TGTGCCAGCAGCGTAGAAGGCGGGGGCTCTGGAAACACCATATATTTT	CASSVEGGGSGNTIYF
-	TRBV29-1	TRBJ2-7	-	TGCAGCGTTGTGGTCGACAGGCAAGACGGCGAGCAGTACTTC	CSVVVDRQDGEQYF
-	TRBV2	TRBJ2-7	few	TGTGCCAGCAGTGAAGCTAGGCAGGGCCCCTACGAGCAGTACTTC	CASSEARQGPYEQYF
-	TRBV4-3	TRBJ2-1	once	TGCGCCACCGCGGATAGAGTCGGGGGCTACAATGAGCAGTTCTTC	CATADRVGGYNEQFF
TRBD2	TRBV29-1	TRBJ2-1	-	TGCAGCCTATTCATGACTAGCGGGGATGAGCAGTTCTTC	CSLFMTSGDEQFF